This T cell receptor (beta chain) was sequenced for a study of OX40 agonist ivuxolimab in advanced cancers. Turning to the study itself: With ivuxolimab, an agonistic anti-OX40 (CD134) antibody, patients were treated. Patients enrolled in dose escalation were diagnosed with hepatocellular carcinoma, melanoma, renal cell or head and neck cancer. Partial responses were recorded for three patients, including one with hepatocellular carcinoma and two with cutaneous melanoma.

Some clones are missing from TCRdb's copy, which holds only in-frame ones; the method was immunoSEQ multiplex PCR. Among roughly 52,000 clones listed, 84% were seen once. Researchers took blood at baseline, on cycle 4 day 1, and on cycle 7 day 1. The length of the CDR3 is 15 residues. Germline values: CDR1 MNHNS, CDR2 SASEGT. After removal of 4 bases from V and 7 bases from J, the junction contained 9 bases not matched to a gene. Specimen: CD4+ or CD8+ T cells sorted from blood, collected in a trial of the OX40 agonist ivuxolimab. J is TRBJ1-4 and V is TRBV6-1; 7 nucleotides align to TRBD1. The receptor's source is an adult with an advanced solid tumor such as melanoma, head and neck, liver or kidney cancer. CDR3 sequence (DNA): TGTGCCAGCAGTGCCGCAGGGGGGCGAGGTGAAAAACTGTTTTTT. This translates into CASSAAGGRGEKLFF.